One TCR beta chain is described in this entry. The data are from a study of blood T cell repertoires in COVID-19. Per the original methods: How many nucleated cells were present was estimated from reference gene primer amplification. The table came from immunoSEQ multiplex PCR; TCRdb's copy has only in-frame clones and leaves some out. That table gives V, J and clone size, and the DNA gave D and trimming. Of approximately 250,000 clones in the sample, approximately 86% were seen once. CDR3 length: 14 amino acids. Trimming pared 4 bases from V and 4 bases from J, leaving 13 bases between. CDR1 is LNHDA, CDR2 SQIVND, per germline (reference sequence).

The chain uses TRBV19 and TRBJ1-1; D perhaps matches TRBD1 (6 bases). The clonotype was recovered from a human donor in a cohort sampled during active COVID-19. Sequencing input: peripheral blood. DNA of the CDR3: TGTGCCAGTAGTAAACAGGGTCTGGGCACTGAAGCTTTCTTT. It translates to CASSKQGLGTEAFF.